This T cell receptor beta chain was captured by sequencing in a study of shared clonotypes between healthy human individuals. Study-level findings and limits: Some clonotypes were shared by all four sorted-subset donors, while others were not shared. The non-shared ones had lower generation probabilities than the shared ones.

Some clones are missing from TCRdb's copy, which holds only in-frame ones; the method was immunoSEQ multiplex PCR. The data contain roughly 1,000,000 clones, about 84% of them seen just once; the ten biggest clones take up 0.5% to 0.6%. This clone was seen once. What it binds is unknown. Sequenced input: memory CD4+ T cells from PBMCs. Subset reported: CD45RA-negative fraction. This clonotype was obtained from a man younger than 30 in good health. Some clones in this sample may be carry-over from other donors' samples.

DNA for the CDR3: TGTGCCAGCTCACCACCGGCAGGTCTAACCCAGACCCAGTACTTC. It codes for CASSPPAGLTQTQYF. The rearrangement joins TRBV18 to TRBJ2-5; no clear D gene. The CDR3 length is 15 residues. V shed 0 bases and J shed 6 bases, with 14 bases lying between them. Per germline, CDR1 KGHSH and CDR2 LQKENI.